The subject of this entry is one T cell receptor beta chain. Antigen unknown. V was clipped by 0 bases and J by 3 bases; unmatched bases: 6. The CDR3 is 17 amino acids. CDR1 is LGHNT, CDR2 FRNRAP, per germline. The sample is drawn from a study of cytomegalovirus exposure and HLA in healthy donors. Overall study results and limits: The classifier, whose performance was assessed in both the original and validation cohorts, reportedly diagnosed cytomegalovirus status with high specificity and sensitivity. Accurate predictions that matched the HLA-A and HLA-B alleles of most subjects were reportedly made from TCR beta sequences.

Both 60 Vbeta primers and 13 Jbeta primers went into the PCR. TCRdb's table, derived via immunoSEQ multiplex PCR, lists solely in-frame clones and lacks some. Of over 80,000 clones listed, over 65% were seen once; the top ten hold approximately 3.8%. Sequencing was done on a sample of PBMCs. This TCR derives from a man aged 50 to 59 in good health and CMV-seronegative. The gene calls are TRBV12-5 and TRBJ2-2, with TRBD1 identical over 8 bases. The DNA for the CDR3 is TGTGCTAGTGGTTTGGTACAGGGGGATACTCACACCGGGGAGCTGTTTTTT. It encodes CASGLVQGDTHTGELFF.